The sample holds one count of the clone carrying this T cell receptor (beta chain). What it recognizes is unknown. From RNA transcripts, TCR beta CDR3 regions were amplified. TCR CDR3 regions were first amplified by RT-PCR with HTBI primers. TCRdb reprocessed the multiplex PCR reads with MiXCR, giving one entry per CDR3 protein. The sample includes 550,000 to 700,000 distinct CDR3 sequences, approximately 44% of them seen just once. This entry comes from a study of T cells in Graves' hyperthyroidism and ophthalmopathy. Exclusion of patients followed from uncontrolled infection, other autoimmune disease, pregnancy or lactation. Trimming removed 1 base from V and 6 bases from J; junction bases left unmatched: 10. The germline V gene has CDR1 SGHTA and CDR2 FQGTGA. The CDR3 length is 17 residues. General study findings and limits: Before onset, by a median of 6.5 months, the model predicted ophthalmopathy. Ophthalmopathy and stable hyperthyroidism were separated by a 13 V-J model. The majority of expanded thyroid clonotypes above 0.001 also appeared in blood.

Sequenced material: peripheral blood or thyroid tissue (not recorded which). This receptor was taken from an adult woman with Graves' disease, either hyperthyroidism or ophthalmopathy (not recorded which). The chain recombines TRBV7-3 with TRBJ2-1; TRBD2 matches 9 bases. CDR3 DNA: TGTGCCAGCAGCTTAATAAGGGCGGGAGGGCCTTCCAATGAGCAGTTCTTC. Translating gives CASSLIRAGGPSNEQFF.